This T cell receptor beta chain was captured in a study of identical twins. Each CDR3 protein gets one entry after TCRdb re-called the 5' RACE reads with MiXCR. The sample lists roughly 690,000 distinct CDR3 sequences, 21% occurring once. The donors were all healthy and Caucasian. The V gene end was trimmed by 0 bases and the J gene end by 2 bases; junction bases not matched to a gene: 6. The germline V gene encodes CDR1 SGHVS and CDR2 FQNEAQ. The CDR3 has 16 residues. In addition, the sample was reused for a study of T cells expressing NK-cell markers. Per that study: Whether expanded NKG2C+ T cell clones were HCMV-specific remained unclear.

The sequence was collected from a woman aged 18-29 years in good health. Specimen: PBMCs. The V and J genes are TRBV7-8 and TRBJ2-5; 7 positions agree with TRBD1. The CDR3 coding sequence is TGTGCCAGCAGCTTAGCGCCGACAGGGCGGCAAGAGACCCAGTACTTC. Translated, it gives CASSLAPTGRQETQYF.